These 28 T cell receptor beta chains came from one sample sequenced in a study of sequential checkpoint blockade in melanoma. The treatment is: randomized to nivolumab then ipilimumab (arm A) or the reverse (arm B). Clones were read by immunoSEQ multiplex PCR, and TCRdb kept only the in-frame ones, dropping some. The sample has 4,900 or so clones; approximately 35% are singletons. The sample in question was tumor tissue (inferred from file names), obtained from a patient given nivolumab and ipilimumab in sequence. These receptors originate from a human donor with melanoma.

This clone showed up just once. This chain joins TRBV19 and TRBJ2-7; D is unclear. The germline CDR1 and CDR2 sequences are LNHDA and SQIVND (reference sequence). The CDR3 totals 11 residues. Trimming took off 1 base at V and 4 bases at J, with 2 bases between the two ends. This chain's CDR3 is CASSIGYEQYF. CDR3 nucleotide sequence: TGTGCCAGTAGTATAGGTTACGAGCAGTACTTC. The whole variable domain, filled in from reference TRBV19 and TRBJ2-7, reads DGGITQSPKYLFRKEGQNVTLSCEQNLNHDAMYWYRQDPGQGLRLIYYSQIVNDFQKGDIAEGYSVSREKKESFPLTVTSAQKNPTAFYLCASSIGYEQYFGPGTRLTVT.

The table lists this clone with a few counts. This chain connects TRBV11-3 to TRBJ1-1; no clear D gene. Germline V gene sequence: CDR1 SGHNT, CDR2 YENEEA. This CDR3 spans 14 amino acids. Between the trimmed V and J ends, which lost 2 bases and 2 bases, there was a span of 9 bases. CDR3 DNA sequence: TGTGCCAGCAGCTTATCAGGCAGAAACACTGAAGCTTTCTTT. Translated: CASSLSGRNTEAFF.

This chain connects TRBV11-3 to TRBJ2-2; 10 positions agree with TRBD1. V lost 4 bases and J lost 6; bases outside the gene matches: 8. CDR3 size: 16 residues. From germline, CDR1 is SGHNT and CDR2 YENEEA. CDR3 sequence (DNA): TGTGCCAGCAGCTGGGGACAGGGGCGGTTTCCCGGGGAGCTGTTTTTT. Its protein is CASSWGQGRFPGELFF.

The rearrangement joins TRBV11-3 to TRBJ2-1, with D maybe TRBD2 (5 bases). Germline CDR1 and CDR2: SGHNT and YENEEA. Trimming stripped 4 bases from V and 0 bases from J, with 13 bases between. This CDR3 region has 16 residues. For the CDR3, the DNA is TGTGCCAGCAGCTCAAGAGCGGATAGCTCCTACAATGAGCAGTTCTTC. The encoded protein is CASSSRADSSYNEQFF.

The chain uses TRBV19 and TRBJ2-3; 7 bases line up with TRBD1. Trimming at V came to 4 bases and at J to 2 bases, leaving 6 bases not matched to a gene. Per the germline V gene, CDR1 is LNHDA and CDR2 is SQIVND (reference sequence). The CDR3 sequence is 15 residues long. The CDR3 region is CASSKGAENTDTQYF. The DNA of the CDR3 is TGTGCCAGTAGTAAGGGGGCCGAAAACACAGATACGCAGTATTTT.

This clone appeared once. The V and J genes are TRBV18 and TRBJ2-7; 14 bases match TRBD2. CDR3 length equals 16 residues. Germline assignment: CDR1 KGHSH and CDR2 LQKENI. V was clipped by 3 bases and J by 3 bases; unmatched bases: 4. The CDR3 DNA is TGTGCCAGCTCACCCACGACTAGCGGGAGGGTCTACGAGCAGTACTTC. Its translation is CASSPTTSGRVYEQYF.

This rearrangement joins TRBV5-1 to TRBJ2-3; D tentatively reads TRBD1 or TRBD2 (5 bases each). From germline, CDR1 is SGHRS and CDR2 YFSETQ. Trimming removed 0 bases at V and 2 bases at J, with 10 bases between. The CDR3 length is 15 residues. The CDR3 sequence is CASSLGWGFTDTQYF. CDR3 in DNA: TGCGCCAGCAGCTTGGGTTGGGGGTTCACAGATACGCAGTATTTT.

The V call is TRBV25-1, the J call TRBJ2-1; D is unresolved. The CDR3 loop spans 16 amino acids. The V gene lost 4 bases and the J gene lost 6 bases, with 19 bases spanning the gap. The germline CDR1 and CDR2 sequences are MGHDK and SYGVNS. The CDR3 DNA reads as TGTGCCAGCAGTGCATTCCCCCCGGGTCAGGCCAATGAGCAGTTCTTC. Translating it yields CASSAFPPGQANEQFF.

There are a few counts of this clone. The chain combines TRBV28 with TRBJ2-3, with D possibly TRBD2 on 6 matching bases. Germline CDR1 and CDR2: MDHEN and SYDVKM. This CDR3 comprises 16 residues. Trimming removed 10 bases at V and 0 bases at J, with 20 bases between. CDR3 DNA: TGTGCCACTTCTCAACCGTGGGGGACTAGCACAGATACGCAGTATTTT. This codes for CATSQPWGTSTDTQYF.

The table lists this clone with a few counts. V is TRBV6-8 and J is TRBJ2-1; D ambiguous. Germline V gene lookup returns CDR1 MNHGY and CDR2 SAAAGT. The V and J ends lost 2 bases and 14 bases respectively, with 16 bases between them. There are 13 residues in the CDR3. CDR3 sequence (DNA): TGTGCCAGCAGTTACGAGGCCCCCCCGGCTGAGTTCTTC. Its translation is CASSYEAPPAEFF.

V is TRBV15 and J is TRBJ2-1; the match to TRBD2 covers 9 bases. This CDR3 comprises 14 residues. CDR1 is LNHNV, CDR2 YYDKDF, per germline (reference sequence). V was pared by 6 bases and J by 6 bases, with 6 bases of the junction left unmatched. This chain's CDR3 is CATSPGLAFNEQFF. The CDR3 bases are TGTGCCACCAGTCCGGGACTAGCTTTCAATGAGCAGTTCTTC.

The V and J genes are TRBV23-1 and TRBJ2-7; D gene ambiguous. TRBV23-1 is marked as an open reading frame, function uncertain. The V end lost 6 bases, the J end lost 1 base, and 10 bases lay between the germline ends. This CDR3 is built from 13 residues. In DNA, the CDR3 is TGCGCCAGCAGCTTGTGGGATTCCTACGAGCAGTACTTC. Translated: CASSLWDSYEQYF.

The V and J genes are TRBV19 and TRBJ2-2, with a possible D match to TRBD1 (6 bases). Germline CDR1 is LNHDA and CDR2 is SQIVND (reference sequence). Trimming pared 1 base from V and 4 bases from J, leaving 16 bases between. The CDR3 spans 17 residues. The CDR3 sequence: CASSIGMGAATTGELFF. In DNA, the CDR3 is TGTGCCAGTAGTATAGGGATGGGGGCGGCGACCACCGGGGAGCTGTTTTTT.

This clone was seen more than once but under ten times. The chain joins TRBV23-1 to TRBJ2-1; 8 bases fit TRBD2. TRBV23-1 is an ORF, and what it does is uncertain. The CDR3 sequence is 17 residues long. The V segment lost 6 bases and the J segment 7 bases; nucleotides outside the gene matches: 17. In nucleotides, the CDR3 is TGCGCCAGCAGCCAAGGCGAGGCGGCGGGAGGTAGAAATGAGCAGTTCTTC. Amino acid sequence: CASSQGEAAGGRNEQFF.

The V call is TRBV11-3, the J call TRBJ2-3; no clear D. The CDR3 loop spans 18 amino acids. V was clipped by 5 bases and J by 1 base, with 22 bases between them. CDR1 and CDR2 (germline): SGHNT, YENEEA. The CDR3 region has the DNA TGTGCCAGCAGCGCCTGGACCCGAGGTTTTGTAGGCACAGATACGCAGTATTTT. Translation gives CASSAWTRGFVGTDTQYF.

The rearrangement joins TRBV18 to TRBJ2-7; 7 bases align to TRBD2. V shed 2 bases, J shed 6 bases, and the junction held 7 bases outside the gene matches. The germline V gene encodes CDR1 KGHSH and CDR2 LQKENI. The CDR3 is made up of 14 amino acids. CDR3 protein: CASSPSGGLAEQYF. In nucleotides, the CDR3 is TGTGCCAGCTCACCATCGGGGGGTTTGGCCGAGCAGTACTTC.

The V and J genes are TRBV11-3 and TRBJ1-5, with 8 positions matching TRBD1. The CDR3 contains 15 residues. V shed 4 bases, J shed 3 bases, and the junction held 5 bases outside the gene matches. Germline V gene sequence: CDR1 SGHNT, CDR2 YENEEA. CDR3 sequence reads: CASSYGQGINQPQHF. Written as DNA, the CDR3 is TGTGCCAGCAGCTATGGACAGGGCATCAATCAGCCCCAGCATTTT. Supplemented by reference TRBV11-3 and TRBJ1-5, the full variable domain reads EAGVVQSPRYKIIEKKQPVAFWCNPISGHNTLYWYLQNLGQGPELLIRYENEEAVDDSQLPKDRFSAERLKGVDSTLKIQPAELGDSAVYLCASSYGQGINQPQHFGDGTRLSIL.

V is TRBV6-8 and J is TRBJ2-5, with no clear D. V was shortened by 3 bases and J by 5 bases, with 13 bases between the two germline ends. This CDR3 comprises 14 residues. Per germline, CDR1 MNHGY and CDR2 SAAAGT. The CDR3 protein is CASSYRTPWETQYF. CDR3 in DNA: TGTGCCAGCAGTTATAGGACCCCGTGGGAGACCCAGTACTTC.

This rearrangement joins TRBV2 to TRBJ2-1, with D tentatively TRBD1 (6 bases). The CDR3 runs to 15 residues. Trimming took 8 bases from V and 6 from J, leaving 20 bases between them. Germline-derived CDR1 and CDR2 are SNHLY and FYNNEI. The CDR3 coding sequence is TGTGCCAGCGGAACAGGGACGAGTCCATTCAATGAGCAGTTCTTC. Protein sequence: CASGTGTSPFNEQFF.

This clone has only a few counts. This chain joins TRBV28 and TRBJ1-1; TRBD1 might be the D (5 bases). CDR3 length: 16 residues. Germline CDR1 reads MDHEN; CDR2 reads SYDVKM. The V gene lost 1 base and the J gene lost 1 base, with 13 bases spanning the gap. The CDR3 sequence is CASSLYSRGQNTEAFF. The CDR3 nucleotides are TGTGCCAGCAGTTTATATTCCCGGGGCCAGAACACTGAAGCTTTCTTT. Full variable domain (rest looked up from reference TRBV28 and TRBJ1-1): DVKVTQSSRYLVKRTGEKVFLECVQDMDHENMFWYRQDPGLGLRLIYFSYDVKMKEKGDIPEGYSVSREKKERFSLILESASTNQTSMYLCASSLYSRGQNTEAFFGQGTRLTVV.

V gene TRBV5-1 combines with J gene TRBJ2-7, with 7 bases fitting TRBD2. The germline CDR1 and CDR2 sequences are SGHRS and YFSETQ. Germline trimming cut 0 bases from V and 0 bases from J; bases unmatched to any gene: 3. The CDR3 extends over 15 amino acids. The CDR3 region has the DNA TGCGCCAGCAGCTTGGAACTAGCGAGCTCCTACGAGCAGTACTTC. It encodes CASSLELASSYEQYF. Based on the CDR3 plus reference TRBV5-1 and TRBJ2-7, the full variable domain is KAGVTQTPRYLIKTRGQQVTLSCSPISGHRSVSWYQQTPGQGLQFLFEYFSETQRNKGNFPGRFSGRQFSNSRSEMNVSTLELGDSALYLCASSLELASSYEQYFGPGTRLTVT.

The chain couples TRBV5-1 to TRBJ2-1, with a weak D call TRBD2 (5 bases). Germline CDR1 SGHRS, CDR2 YFSETQ. CDR3 length: 15 residues. Between the trimmed V and J ends, which lost 0 bases and 4 bases, there was a span of 11 bases. For the CDR3, the DNA is TGCGCCAGCAGCTTGGAGGAGGTCCAATACAATGAGCAGTTCTTC. Encoded protein: CASSLEEVQYNEQFF.

The sample holds a few counts of this clone. This chain joins TRBV6-7 and TRBJ1-5; maybe TRBD1 (5 bases). TRBV6-7 is marked as an open reading frame, function uncertain. Between the trimmed V and J ends, which lost 6 bases and 2 bases, there was a span of 23 bases. CDR3 length equals 18 residues. CDR3 amino acids: CASSTFLIPGNRNQPQHF. The CDR3, as DNA: TGTGCCAGCAGCACCTTCCTTATCCCAGGGAATCGCAATCAGCCCCAGCATTTT.

The chain joins TRBV12-2 to TRBJ2-1; the D segment call TRBD2 is taken from the table without a DNA check. TRBV12-2 is a pseudogene locus. There are 15 residues in the CDR3. The CDR3 sequence: CASRIERLPYNEQFF. CDR3 coding DNA: TGTGCAAGTCGCATCGAGCGCCTACCCTACAATGAGCAGTTCTTC.

This chain connects TRBV5-1 to TRBJ2-2, with 8 bases identical to TRBD2. V shed 2 bases and J 1 base; nucleotides not matched to a gene: 4. The CDR3 loop spans 16 amino acids. Germline V gene lookup returns CDR1 SGHRS and CDR2 YFSETQ. The CDR3 spells CASSFTSGVNTGELFF. In DNA, the CDR3 is TGCGCCAGCAGCTTTACTAGCGGAGTGAACACCGGGGAGCTGTTTTTT.

This clone was detected only a few times. The chain combines TRBV11-3 with TRBJ2-3; D gene unclear. Germline lookup yields CDR1 SGHNT and CDR2 YENEEA. This CDR3 contains 14 residues. V was trimmed by 1 base and J by 6 bases, leaving 11 bases between them. The CDR3 bases are TGTGCCAGCAGCTTAGGTGTCAACGGGGATACGCAGTATTTT. Protein: CASSLGVNGDTQYF.

This clone was counted between two and nine times. The chain has TRBV10-2 and TRBJ2-7, with 7 bases fitting TRBD1. CDR1 and CDR2 from the germline V gene are WSHSY and SAAADI. Unmatched junction bases numbered 3, after V lost 5 bases and J lost 5 bases. CDR3 size: 12 residues. The CDR3: CASSTGADEQYF. CDR3 DNA sequence: TGCGCCAGCAGTACAGGGGCCGACGAGCAGTACTTC.

The V call is TRBV29-1, the J call TRBJ1-3; D possibly corresponds to TRBD1 (5 bases). Trimming cost V 6 bases and J 0 bases, with 15 bases left between them. The CDR3 extends over 15 amino acids. Per the germline V gene, CDR1 is SQVTM and CDR2 is ANQGSEA. The CDR3 DNA follows: TGCAGCGTCCAATCGGGGGTTCACTCTGGAAACACCATATATTTT. Translated: CSVQSGVHSGNTIYF.